The table lists the clone carrying this TCR beta chain with a count of one. V gave up 5 bases and J gave up 4 bases; unmatched junction bases: 9. CDR3 length: 15 amino acids. Germline lookup yields CDR1 MNHEY and CDR2 SVGAGI. This entry comes from a study of blood T cell repertoires in COVID-19. Repertoires were generated with immunoSEQ multiplex PCR, while TCRdb's copy carries only in-frame clones and drops some. This repertoire shows roughly 400,000 clones, 87% found once; its top ten account for about 2.3%. Sample: peripheral blood. The receptor comes from a woman aged 60-70 years with COVID-19, enrolled during active disease. This sequence joins TRBV6-5 and TRBJ2-5; TRBD1 matches at 8 bases. The CDR3 coding sequence is TGTGCCAGCAGTAGCCCGGACAGGGTGGTAGAGACCCAGTACTTC. Protein product: CASSSPDRVVETQYF.